This section outlines one TCR beta chain sequence together with its context. Antigen unknown. The method was immunoSEQ multiplex PCR; TCRdb's version includes in-frame clones alone and lacks a portion of them. The sample comprises more than 75,000 clones, around 97% of which are singletons, and 0.03% to 0.035% rests with the top ten. The V end was cut by 6 bases, the J end by 3 bases, with 10 bases between. Germline V gene lookup returns CDR1 SGHNT and CDR2 YYREEE (reference sequence). The CDR3 is made up of 12 amino acids. The sample comes from a study of siplizumab effects on memory and regulatory T cells. Findings and caveats of the study: Proliferating clones, CD4+ or CD8+, lacked an assignable naive or memory phenotype in roughly 75-96% of cases.

The rearrangement joins TRBV5-4 to TRBJ2-7, with unresolved D. Sequenced: naive CD4+ T cells sorted from blood. This sequence originates from a human donor in good health. The CDR3 region has the DNA TGTGCCAGCAACGGAGCAAGCTACGAGCAGTACTTC. It translates to CASNGASYEQYF.